The rows below give T cell receptor beta chains drawn from one sample of a study of T cells in Graves' hyperthyroidism and ophthalmopathy. One entry per CDR3 protein results from TCRdb running MiXCR on the multiplex PCR reads. Counted here are 660,000 or so distinct CDR3 sequences, roughly 20% occurring once; the ten biggest clones make up 30% to 40%. The sequenced sample consisted of blood. These receptors were collected from a man younger than 45 with Graves' ophthalmopathy. The CDR3 runs from the conserved cysteine through the conserved F or W. A D gene is named only where the DNA matches it firmly. Only part of the rows carry a size: once, few, many, or a class if the clone is expanded.

d_call: .
v_call: TRBV27
j_call: TRBJ2-1
clone_size: few
cdr3_aa: CASGLARYNEQFF
cdr3_nt: TGTGCCAGCGGTCTAGCGCGGTACAATGAGCAGTTCTTC

d_call: .
v_call: TRBV13
j_call: TRBJ1-1
clone_size: few
cdr3_aa: CASSSGLAEAFF
cdr3_nt: TGTGCCAGCAGCTCCGGATTGGCTGAAGCTTTCTTT

d_call: .
v_call: TRBV13
j_call: TRBJ2-2
clone_size: few
cdr3_aa: CASSPVGRDTGELFF
cdr3_nt: TGTGCCAGCAGCCCTGTGGGCAGAGACACCGGGGAGCTGTTTTTT

d_call: TRBD1
v_call: TRBV12-3/TRBV12-4
j_call: TRBJ1-6
clone_size: many
cdr3_aa: CASSFPLTGSTLHF
cdr3_nt: TGTGCCAGCAGTTTTCCCCTGACAGGGAGCACCCTCCACTTT

d_call: .
v_call: TRBV7-2
j_call: TRBJ1-2
clone_size: .
cdr3_aa: CASSLSDGDGYTF
cdr3_nt: TGTGCCAGCAGCTTATCCGACGGTGATGGCTACACCTTC

d_call: .
v_call: TRBV5-8
j_call: TRBJ1-5
clone_size: many
cdr3_aa: CASSLDVGPQHF
cdr3_nt: TGTGCCAGCAGCTTGGACGTCGGTCCCCAGCATTTT

d_call: .
v_call: TRBV11-1
j_call: TRBJ2-1
clone_size: many
cdr3_aa: CASSLALVNEQFF
cdr3_nt: TGTGCCAGCAGCTTAGCGTTGGTTAATGAGCAGTTCTTC

d_call: .
v_call: TRBV7-3
j_call: TRBJ2-1
clone_size: .
cdr3_aa: CASSSFSAHYNEQFF
cdr3_nt: TGTGCCAGCAGCTCCTTTAGCGCCCACTACAATGAGCAGTTCTTC

d_call: .
v_call: TRBV14
j_call: TRBJ1-2
clone_size: .
cdr3_aa: CASSQDRKQRFAGYTF
cdr3_nt: TGTGCCAGCAGCCAAGATAGGAAACAACGTTTTGCCGGCTACACCTTC

d_call: TRBD2
v_call: TRBV5-1
j_call: TRBJ2-1
clone_size: many
cdr3_aa: CASRTGTSFPYNEQFF
cdr3_nt: TGCGCCAGCAGAACCGGGACTAGCTTTCCCTACAATGAGCAGTTCTTC

d_call: .
v_call: TRBV10-3
j_call: TRBJ2-5
clone_size: .
cdr3_aa: CAISERGQETQYF
cdr3_nt: TGTGCCATCAGTGAGCGGGGTCAAGAGACCCAGTACTTC

d_call: .
v_call: TRBV6-1
j_call: TRBJ1-1
clone_size: .
cdr3_aa: CASSPKGTEAFF
cdr3_nt: TGTGCCAGCAGCCCGAAGGGCACTGAAGCTTTCTTT

d_call: .
v_call: TRBV10-3
j_call: TRBJ1-1
clone_size: many
cdr3_aa: CAISETENTEAFF
cdr3_nt: TGTGCCATCAGTGAGACAGAGAACACTGAAGCTTTCTTT